The 6 T cell receptor beta chains reported below all come from one sample, sequenced in a study of identical twins. TCRdb used MiXCR to reprocess the 5' RACE reads, holding one entry per CDR3 protein. The repertoire holds about 240,000 distinct CDR3 sequences, with about 10% as singletons. Specimen: memory T cells sorted from blood. These receptors were collected from a man in his fifties in good health.

This clonotype was seen many times. This rearrangement joins TRBV20-1 to TRBJ2-7, with D perhaps TRBD1 or TRBD2 (5 bases each). The germline gives CDR1 DFQATT, CDR2 SNEGSKA (reference sequence). The CDR3 spans 13 residues. Trimming took 0 bases from V and 6 from J, leaving 12 bases between them. The chain's CDR3 is CSARDERGSEQYF. CDR3 nucleotide sequence: TGCAGTGCTAGAGATGAGAGGGGAAGCGAGCAGTACTTC.

The chain recombines TRBV3-1 with TRBJ2-5; either TRBD1 or TRBD2 may supply D (5 bases each). Trimming shortened V by 1 base and J by 5 bases, and 14 bases separated the two germline ends. Germline loops: CDR1 LGHDT, CDR2 YNNKEL (reference sequence). This CDR3 is 15 amino acids long. This chain's CDR3 is CASSQGGPEAETQYF. CDR3 DNA sequence: TGTGCCAGCAGCCAAGGGGGACCGGAAGCCGAGACCCAGTACTTC.

This clonotype was counted only a few times. This sequence joins TRBV7-6 and TRBJ2-7, with D possibly being TRBD1 (7 bases). CDR3 size: 14 residues. Germline V lookup: CDR1 SGHVS, CDR2 FNYEAQ. V was pared by 5 bases and J by 3 bases, with 14 bases between. CDR3: CASSPSGGFYEQYF. The CDR3 bases are TGTGCCAGCAGCCCTTCAGGGGGGTTCTACGAGCAGTACTTC. Variable domain in full (rest from reference TRBV7-6 and TRBJ2-7): GAGVSQSPRYKVTKRGQDVALRCDPISGHVSLYWYRQALGQGPEFLTYFNYEAQQDKSGLPNDRFSAERPEGSISTLTIQRTEQRDSAMYRCASSPSGGFYEQYFGPGTRLTVT.

This clonotype was detected a few times. The V and J genes are TRBV4-3 and TRBJ2-1, with 8 bases identical to TRBD1. The CDR3 runs 15 residues. Germline values: CDR1 LGHNA, CDR2 YSLEER. With 4 bases clipped from V and 1 base from J, the junction kept 3 bases outside the gene matches. This CDR3 reads CASSPWTGSYNEQFF. Here the CDR3 DNA reads TGCGCCAGCAGCCCGTGGACAGGGTCCTACAATGAGCAGTTCTTC.

This clonotype has a count of ten or more. The chain uses TRBV5-1 and TRBJ2-2; D is undetermined. This CDR3 contains 13 residues. Trimming removed 4 bases at V and 5 bases at J, with 9 bases between. CDR1 and CDR2 from the germline V gene are SGHRS and YFSETQ. CDR3 loop: CASSPLRTGELFF. The CDR3 DNA is TGCGCCAGCAGCCCTTTGAGAACCGGGGAGCTGTTTTTT.

This clonotype was seen more than once but under ten times. The chain has TRBV5-1 and TRBJ2-3; TRBD1 aligns across 7 bases. This CDR3 has 15 residues. Germline CDR1 is SGHRS and CDR2 is YFSETQ. The J segment lost 1 base and the V segment lost 3 bases, leaving 5 bases of the junction unmatched. The CDR3 here is CASSSPGQRTDTQYF. The CDR3 DNA follows: TGCGCCAGCAGCTCACCGGGACAGCGCACAGATACGCAGTATTTT.